These 27 T cell receptor beta chains were sequenced from one sample in a study of T cell changes during pregnancy in multiple sclerosis. Sequenced by immunoSEQ multiplex PCR; TCRdb stores in-frame clones only, minus some. Of tens of thousands of clones listed, about nine tenths are singletons. Sequencing used peripheral blood, obtained in the third trimester of pregnancy. These receptors were obtained from a female donor in good health, enrolled as a control in a pregnancy study.

This chain connects TRBV19 to TRBJ1-5, with a tentative D call TRBD1 (6 bases). The CDR3 has 16 amino acids. V dropped 4 bases and J dropped 0 bases, with 13 bases sitting between them. From germline, CDR1 is LNHDA and CDR2 SQIVND (reference sequence). CDR3 coding DNA: TGTGCCAGTAGTACCCCCGGACAGACTAGCAATCAGCCCCAGCATTTT. It encodes CASSTPGQTSNQPQHF.

The V and J genes are TRBV28 and TRBJ2-7; 7 positions agree with TRBD1. The CDR3 runs to 14 residues. Germline V gene sequence: CDR1 MDHEN, CDR2 SYDVKM. J was trimmed by 2 bases and V by 9 bases; bases with no gene match: 10. The CDR3 here is CASTRQGGTYEQYF. As DNA, the CDR3 is TGTGCCAGTACTAGACAGGGTGGGACCTACGAGCAGTACTTC.

The CDR3 protein is CASSLVKWTSGGLMETQYF. CDR3 sequence (DNA): TGTGCCAGCAGCTTAGTAAAGTGGACTAGCGGGGGTTTAATGGAGACCCAGTACTTC. The chain uses TRBV7-2 and TRBJ2-5; 13 bases match TRBD2. Germline V gene lookup returns CDR1 SGHTA and CDR2 FQGNSA. The CDR3 extends over 19 amino acids. V lost 1 base to trimming and J lost 5 bases; unmatched junction nucleotides: 13. The full variable domain, completed using reference TRBV7-2 and TRBJ2-5, is GAGVSQSPSNKVTEKGKDVELRCDPISGHTALYWYRQSLGQGLEFLIYFQGNSAPDKSGLPSDRFSAERTGGSVSTLTIQRTQQEDSAVYLCASSLVKWTSGGLMETQYFGPGTRLLVL.

CDR3 DNA sequence: TGTGCCAGCAATCCGAGGGTAGCAGATACGCAGTATTTT. It is translated as CASNPRVADTQYF. The J gene is TRBJ2-3, the V gene TRBV25-1; D may be TRBD2 (5 bases). Germline CDR1 and CDR2: MGHDK and SYGVNS. The CDR3 is 13 amino acids. Trimming removed 7 bases at V and 4 bases at J, with 12 bases between. Complete variable domain (other parts from reference TRBV25-1 and TRBJ2-3): EADIYQTPRYLVIGTGKKITLECSQTMGHDKMYWYQQDPGMELHLIHYSYGVNSTEKGDLSSESTVSRIRTEHFPLTLESARPSHTSQYLCASNPRVADTQYFGPGTRLTVL.

This clone was observed a single time. The chain recombines TRBV7-9 with TRBJ1-1; TRBD1 is a possible D gene (6 bases). V was clipped by 4 bases and J by 7 bases, with 19 bases between them. The CDR3 has 15 amino acids. Per germline, CDR1 SEHNR and CDR2 FQNEAQ (reference sequence). The CDR3 DNA follows: TGTGCCAGCAGCTCTACTAGACAGGCCTTCGGTGAAGCTTTCTTT. Translation gives CASSSTRQAFGEAFF.

This clone was counted a few times. The rearrangement joins TRBV11-1 to TRBJ1-2; D not certain. V was trimmed by 4 bases and J by 6 bases, leaving 21 bases between them. The germline gives CDR1 SGHAT, CDR2 FQDESV (reference sequence). The CDR3 sequence is 16 residues long. The CDR3 reads CASSYRGARRSDGYTF. The CDR3 nucleotides are TGTGCCAGCAGCTACCGGGGAGCGAGAAGATCCGATGGCTACACCTTC.

The rearrangement joins TRBV6-6 to TRBJ2-3; D not certain. The CDR3 spans 10 residues. Germline CDR1 reads MNHNY; CDR2 reads SVGAGI (reference sequence). Trimming shortened V by 8 bases and J by 4 bases, and 4 bases separated the two germline ends. For the CDR3, the DNA is TGTGCCAGCCTATCAGATACGCAGTATTTT. This encodes CASLSDTQYF.

The chain links TRBV29-1 to TRBJ1-2; a possible D gene is TRBD1 (6 bases). V dropped 5 bases and J dropped 2 bases, with 12 bases sitting between them. The CDR3 sequence is 13 residues long. The germline V gene has CDR1 SQVTM and CDR2 ANQGSEA. CDR3: CSVLQGFNYGYTF. CDR3 DNA sequence: TGCAGCGTTCTACAGGGATTCAACTATGGCTACACCTTC.

The V call is TRBV9, the J call TRBJ2-7; tentatively, D is TRBD2 (5 bases). This CDR3 has 15 amino acids. V lost 2 bases to trimming and J lost 0 bases, with 12 bases between them. CDR1 is SGDLS and CDR2 is YYNGEE in the germline V gene. The CDR3: CASSVKDGISYEQYF. CDR3 DNA: TGTGCCAGCAGCGTCAAGGACGGGATCTCCTACGAGCAGTACTTC. The full variable domain, with the rest looked up from reference TRBV9 and TRBJ2-7, is DSGVTQTPKHLITATGQRVTLRCSPRSGDLSVYWYQQSLDQGLQFLIQYYNGEERAKGNILERFSAQQFPDLHSELNLSSLELGDSALYFCASSVKDGISYEQYFGPGTRLTVT.

This rearrangement joins TRBV28 to TRBJ2-3, with a tentative D call TRBD1 (6 bases). This CDR3 contains 16 residues. V lost 2 bases, J lost 2 bases, and 14 bases lay in between. Germline V gene sequence: CDR1 MDHEN, CDR2 SYDVKM. CDR3 nucleotides: TGTGCCAGCAGTTTAGAAGGGACACCCTCCACAGATACGCAGTATTTT. This codes for CASSLEGTPSTDTQYF.

The V call is TRBV5-6, the J call TRBJ2-7; 7 bases fit TRBD1. The CDR3 is 17 residues long. V gave up 4 bases and J gave up 1 base; unmatched junction bases: 14. Looked up from germline, CDR1 is SGHDT and CDR2 is YYEEEE. CDR3 nucleotide sequence: TGTGCCAGCAGCCATGTAAGGACAGGAGCTATATCCTACGAGCAGTACTTC. Its translation: CASSHVRTGAISYEQYF. Full variable domain (rest looked up from reference TRBV5-6 and TRBJ2-7): DAGVTQSPTHLIKTRGQQVTLRCSPKSGHDTVSWYQQALGQGPQFIFQYYEEEERQRGNFPDRFSGHQFPNYSSELNVNALLLGDSALYLCASSHVRTGAISYEQYFGPGTRLTVT.

This clone is labeled medium-sized. The J gene is TRBJ2-2, the V gene TRBV25-1; 9 nucleotides line up with TRBD1. With 4 bases clipped from V and 3 bases from J, the junction kept 0 bases outside the gene matches. The germline V gene encodes CDR1 MGHDK and CDR2 SYGVNS. CDR3 size: 14 residues. The CDR3 DNA reads TGTGCCAGCAGTGGACAGGGGGACACCGGGGAGCTGTTTTTT. Encoded protein: CASSGQGDTGELFF.

The chain uses TRBV5-8 and TRBJ2-7; no clear D. The V and J ends lost 5 bases and 2 bases respectively, with 17 bases between them. CDR3 length: 15 amino acids. Germline CDR1 and CDR2: SGHTS and YDEGEE. This chain's CDR3 is CASRPLFRGTYEQYF. In DNA form, the CDR3 reads TGTGCCAGCAGACCGCTGTTTCGCGGAACCTACGAGCAGTACTTC.

This sequence joins TRBV7-2 and TRBJ2-1; 15 nucleotides line up with TRBD2. Germline V gene data show CDR1 as SGHTA and CDR2 as FQGNSA. This CDR3 spans 17 amino acids. The V gene end was trimmed by 2 bases and the J gene end by 4 bases; junction bases not matched to a gene: 3. CDR3 in DNA: TGTGCCAGCAGCTTACCCGGGACTAGCGGGAGGTACAATGAGCAGTTCTTC. Translated, it gives CASSLPGTSGRYNEQFF.

V usage is TRBV19 and J usage is TRBJ2-3; 9 bases are shared with TRBD1. Trimming removed 5 bases from V and 8 bases from J; junction bases left unmatched: 8. CDR1 LNHDA and CDR2 SQIVND come from the germline V gene (reference sequence). This CDR3 comprises 14 residues. The CDR3 loop is CASSRDREFGTQYF. CDR3 coding DNA: TGTGCCAGTAGTCGGGACAGGGAATTTGGTACGCAGTATTTT.

The rearrangement joins TRBV7-2 to TRBJ1-2; maybe TRBD1 (5 bases). V lost 2 bases and J 4 bases, leaving 11 bases between the germline ends. The CDR3 totals 14 residues. Germline CDR1 and CDR2: SGHTA and FQGNSA. CDR3 nucleotide sequence: TGTGCCAGCAGCTTAAGGGGTTTGAGCTATGGCTACACCTTC. Translating it yields CASSLRGLSYGYTF.

This rearrangement joins TRBV5-1 to TRBJ1-1, with D hard to call. The germline V gene encodes CDR1 SGHRS and CDR2 YFSETQ. With 0 bases removed from V and 6 bases from J, the gap between germline ends came to 12 bases. The CDR3 is 14 amino acids. This CDR3 is CASSLDPGKAEAFF. DNA for the CDR3: TGCGCCAGCAGCTTGGATCCGGGTAAAGCTGAAGCTTTCTTT.

Written as DNA, the CDR3 is TGTGCCAGCAGCTCGACACTCGACTATGGCTACACCTTC. Residues: CASSSTLDYGYTF. The chain recombines TRBV5-6 with TRBJ1-2; D gene unclear. Deletions cut 3 bases from V and 3 bases from J, with 9 bases between. Germline CDR1 SGHDT, CDR2 YYEEEE. The CDR3 is 13 amino acids.

This clone was seen only once. The chain combines TRBV5-1 with TRBJ2-7; 12 bases agree with TRBD2. The junction had 8 bases not matched to a gene; V was cut back by 4 bases and J by 6 bases. This CDR3 spans 15 amino acids. Germline V lookup: CDR1 SGHRS, CDR2 YFSETQ. This chain's CDR3 is CASSASLAGGLEQYF. CDR3 coding DNA: TGCGCCAGCAGCGCCTCACTAGCGGGGGGACTCGAGCAGTACTTC.

CDR3 coding DNA: TGTGCCAGCAGTGAGGTTGACAGGGATGAAGCTTTCTTT. Its protein is CASSEVDRDEAFF. V is TRBV6-1 and J is TRBJ1-1; 7 bases align to TRBD1. The trim removed 3 bases at V and 7 bases at J, leaving 5 bases unmatched. From germline, CDR1 is MNHNS and CDR2 SASEGT. The CDR3 loop spans 13 amino acids.

The J gene is TRBJ2-1, the V gene TRBV27; possible D gene TRBD2, 5 bases. The germline CDR1 and CDR2 sequences are MNHEY and SMNVEV (reference sequence). The CDR3 is 14 residues long. Trimming removed 5 bases from V and 3 bases from J, with 11 bases in between. The CDR3 region has the DNA TGTGCCAGCAGTAACGGACTCTTCTACAATGAGCAGTTCTTC. Protein: CASSNGLFYNEQFF.

This chain connects TRBV6-4 to TRBJ2-3; 7 nucleotides line up with TRBD2. The CDR3 runs to 14 residues. Germline-derived CDR1 and CDR2 are MRHNA and SNTAGT. After removal of 4 bases from V and 2 bases from J, the junction contained 3 bases not matched to a gene. As DNA, the CDR3 is TGTGCCAGCAGTGGGGGACTATACACAGATACGCAGTATTTT. It is translated as CASSGGLYTDTQYF.

This chain connects TRBV6-1 to TRBJ2-7; perhaps TRBD1 as D (5 bases). CDR1 is MNHNS and CDR2 is SASEGT in the germline V gene. The CDR3 runs to 13 residues. The V gene lost 9 bases and the J gene lost 2 bases, with 14 bases spanning the gap. The CDR3 DNA is TGTGCCAGTACCCTGACAGTCGCCTACGAGCAGTACTTC. This gives the protein CASTLTVAYEQYF.

This rearrangement joins TRBV6-1 to TRBJ1-2; D call uncertain. V lost 7 bases and J lost 8, with 11 bases in between. Germline V gene data show CDR1 as MNHNS and CDR2 as SASEGT. This CDR3 region has 11 residues. The DNA of the CDR3 is TGTGCCAGCACCCCCGAGGGAGGCTACACCTTC. This sequence encodes CASTPEGGYTF.

The chain uses TRBV25-1 and TRBJ1-1; 7 positions match TRBD1. Looked up from germline, CDR1 is MGHDK and CDR2 is SYGVNS. V lost 2 bases and J lost 7; bases outside the gene matches: 7. This CDR3 comprises 14 residues. CDR3 bases: TGTGCCAGCAGTGAAACAGGGGTTCTGGATGAAGCTTTCTTT. This codes for CASSETGVLDEAFF.

The J gene is TRBJ2-2, the V gene TRBV9; unclear D gene. This CDR3 has 13 amino acids. V was clipped by 0 bases and J by 6 bases, with 6 bases between them. Germline loops: CDR1 SGDLS, CDR2 YYNGEE. The DNA for the CDR3 is TGTGCCAGCAGCGTAGGCGGTCCCGGGGAGCTGTTTTTT. Protein sequence: CASSVGGPGELFF.

The chain has TRBV7-2 and TRBJ2-1; 15 positions agree with TRBD2. Germline CDR1 is SGHTA and CDR2 is FQGNSA. The CDR3 contains 15 residues. Unmatched junction bases numbered 6, after V lost 5 bases and J lost 10 bases. The CDR3 region has the DNA TGTGCCAGCAGCCGGACTAGCGGGAGGGCCGGGGAGCAGTTCTTC. Protein sequence: CASSRTSGRAGEQFF.